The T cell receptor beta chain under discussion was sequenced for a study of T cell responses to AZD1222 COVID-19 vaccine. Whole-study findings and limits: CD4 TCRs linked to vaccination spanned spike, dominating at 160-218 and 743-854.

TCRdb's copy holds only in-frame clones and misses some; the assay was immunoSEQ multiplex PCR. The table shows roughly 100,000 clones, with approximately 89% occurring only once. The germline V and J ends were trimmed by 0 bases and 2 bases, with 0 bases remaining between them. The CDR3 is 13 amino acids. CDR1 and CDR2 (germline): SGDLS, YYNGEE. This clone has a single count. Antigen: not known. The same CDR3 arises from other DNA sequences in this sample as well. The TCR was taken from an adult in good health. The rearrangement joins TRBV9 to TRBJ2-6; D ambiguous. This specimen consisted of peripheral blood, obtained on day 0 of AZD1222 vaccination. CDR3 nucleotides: TGTGCCAGCAGCGTAGCTGGGGCCAACGTCCTGACTTTC. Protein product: CASSVAGANVLTF.